The entry below describes one T cell receptor (beta chain). Its antigen is still unknown. No base qualities exist here, and no much larger clone lies one base off it. The sample originates from a study of T cell changes during pregnancy in multiple sclerosis (dated by TCRdb to the late 2010s). Background for the entire study: Changes in the T cell repertoire over the course of pregnancy were examined in this study in women with multiple sclerosis.

Library prep was done by the immunoSEQ multiplex PCR assay. Not all clones reach the TCRdb copy of this immuneACCESS table, which keeps in-frame sequences only. Checked studies attribute under half of the gap to unresolved V genes and leave the rest unexplained. The sample table lists fewer than 50,000 clones, about 92% of them with a count of one. Jointly, the top ten make up approximately 0.8% of the sample. The germline V gene provides CDR1 SNHLY and CDR2 FYNNEI. V lost 3 bases and J lost 5 bases; the stretch between them is 11 bases long. Spanning cysteine to phenylalanine, the CDR3 consists of 13 amino acids. CDR3 DNA only is kept here, 39 bases in frame from base 1.

This sequence was found in a female donor with multiple sclerosis, enrolled in a pregnancy study. The chain uses TRBV2 and TRBJ2-7, and possibly TRBD2, on 5 matching bases. Here the sequenced sample was CD4+ T cells from peripheral blood mononuclear cells, taken in the third trimester of pregnancy. The CDR3 has the sequence CASSEEAPHEQYF. The bases are TGTGCCAGCAGTGAGGAGGCCCCCCACGAGCAGTACTTC.